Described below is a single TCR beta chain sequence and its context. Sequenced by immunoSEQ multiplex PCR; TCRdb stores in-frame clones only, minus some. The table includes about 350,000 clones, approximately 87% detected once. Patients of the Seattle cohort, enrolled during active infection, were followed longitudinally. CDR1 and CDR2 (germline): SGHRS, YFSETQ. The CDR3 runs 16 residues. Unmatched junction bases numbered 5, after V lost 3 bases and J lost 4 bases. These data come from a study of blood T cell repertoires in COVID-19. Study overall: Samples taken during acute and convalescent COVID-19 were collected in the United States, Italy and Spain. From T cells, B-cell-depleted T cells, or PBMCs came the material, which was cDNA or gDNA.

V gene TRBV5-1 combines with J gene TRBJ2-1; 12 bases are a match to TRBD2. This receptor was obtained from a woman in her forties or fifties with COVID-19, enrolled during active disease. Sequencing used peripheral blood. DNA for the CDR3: TGCGCCAGCAGCTACGGACTAGCGGGGTCGTACAATGAGCAGTTCTTC. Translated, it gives CASSYGLAGSYNEQFF.